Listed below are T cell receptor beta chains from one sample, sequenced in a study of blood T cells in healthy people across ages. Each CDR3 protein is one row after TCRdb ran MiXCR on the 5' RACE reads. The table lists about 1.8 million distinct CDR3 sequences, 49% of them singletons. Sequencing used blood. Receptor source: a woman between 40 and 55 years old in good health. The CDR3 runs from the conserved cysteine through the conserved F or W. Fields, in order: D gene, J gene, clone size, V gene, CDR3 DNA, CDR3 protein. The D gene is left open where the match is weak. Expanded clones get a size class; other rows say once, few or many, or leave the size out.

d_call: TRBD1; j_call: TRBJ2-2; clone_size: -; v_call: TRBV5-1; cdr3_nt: TGCGCCAGCAGCTTGATAATAGGAGGACAGGCCGGGGAGCTGTTTTTT; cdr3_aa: CASSLIIGGQAGELFF
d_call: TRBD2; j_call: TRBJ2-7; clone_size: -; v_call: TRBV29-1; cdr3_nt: TGCAGCGTTGAAGCCCCTAGCGGGGGGGCAGGCAATGAGCAGTACTTC; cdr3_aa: CSVEAPSGGAGNEQYF
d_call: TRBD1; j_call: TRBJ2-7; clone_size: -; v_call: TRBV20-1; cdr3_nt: TGCAGTGTACAGGGGCCACTTTACGAGCAGTACTTC; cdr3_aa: CSVQGPLYEQYF
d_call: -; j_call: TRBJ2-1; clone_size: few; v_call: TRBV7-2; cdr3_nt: TGTGCCAGCAGCTTAGGAGGGACTGTCACCTACAATGAGCAGTTCTTC; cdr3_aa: CASSLGGTVTYNEQFF
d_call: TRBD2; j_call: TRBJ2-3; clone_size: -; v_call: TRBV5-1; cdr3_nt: TGCGCCAGCAGCTTACCGGGACTAGCGCTCACAGATACGCAGTATTTT; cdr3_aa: CASSLPGLALTDTQYF
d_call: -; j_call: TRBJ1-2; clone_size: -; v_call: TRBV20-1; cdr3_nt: TGCAGTGCCTTGGGGTCCAGCGGCTACACCTTC; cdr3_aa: CSALGSSGYTF
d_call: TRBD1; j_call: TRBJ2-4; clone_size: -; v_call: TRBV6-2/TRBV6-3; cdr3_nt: TGTGCCAGCAGTTATTCTCCCCGGACAGGGACACCCAAAAACAGTCAGTACTTC; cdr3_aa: CASSYSPRTGTPKNSQYF
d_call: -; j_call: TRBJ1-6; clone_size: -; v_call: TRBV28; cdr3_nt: TGTGCCAGCAGTTCAACCGGGACATTTAATTCACCCCTCCACTTT; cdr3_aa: CASSSTGTFNSPLHF
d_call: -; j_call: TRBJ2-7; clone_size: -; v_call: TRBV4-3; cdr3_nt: TGCGCCAGCAGCCAAGGGACAGAGCCCTACGAGCAGTACTTC; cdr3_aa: CASSQGTEPYEQYF
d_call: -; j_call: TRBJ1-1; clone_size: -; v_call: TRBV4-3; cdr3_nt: TGCGCCAGCAGCCAAGATACGGCGAGCACTGAAGCTTTCTTT; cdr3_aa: CASSQDTASTEAFF